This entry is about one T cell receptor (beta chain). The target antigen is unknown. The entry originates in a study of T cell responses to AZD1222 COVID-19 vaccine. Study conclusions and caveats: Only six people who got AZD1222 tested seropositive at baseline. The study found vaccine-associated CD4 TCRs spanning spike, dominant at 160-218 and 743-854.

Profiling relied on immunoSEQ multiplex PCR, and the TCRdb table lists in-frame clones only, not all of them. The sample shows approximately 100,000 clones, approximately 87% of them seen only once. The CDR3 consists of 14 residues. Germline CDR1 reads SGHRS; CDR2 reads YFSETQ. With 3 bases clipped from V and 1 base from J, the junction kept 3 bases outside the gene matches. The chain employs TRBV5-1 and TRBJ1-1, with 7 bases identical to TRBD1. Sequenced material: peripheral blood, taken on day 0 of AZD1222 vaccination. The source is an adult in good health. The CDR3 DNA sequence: TGCGCCAGCAGCTCGGGACAGCAGAACACTGAAGCTTTCTTT. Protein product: CASSSGQQNTEAFF.